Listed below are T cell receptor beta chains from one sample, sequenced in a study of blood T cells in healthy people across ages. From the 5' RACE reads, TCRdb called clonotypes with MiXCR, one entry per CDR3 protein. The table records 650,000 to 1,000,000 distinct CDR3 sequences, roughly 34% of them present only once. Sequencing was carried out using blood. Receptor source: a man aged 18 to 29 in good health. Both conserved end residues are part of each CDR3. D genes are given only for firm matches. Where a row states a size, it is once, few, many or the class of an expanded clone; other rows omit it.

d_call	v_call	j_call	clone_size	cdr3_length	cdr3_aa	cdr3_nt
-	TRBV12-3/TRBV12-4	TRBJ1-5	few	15	CASSFSVYSNQPQHF	TGTGCCAGCAGTTTTTCGGTTTATAGCAATCAGCCCCAGCATTTT
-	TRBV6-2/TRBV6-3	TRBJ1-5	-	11	CATGGGQPQHF	TGTGCCACCGGAGGGGGTCAGCCCCAGCATTTT
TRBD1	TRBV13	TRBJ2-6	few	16	CASSSRTGTGANVLTF	TGTGCCAGCAGCTCCAGGACAGGGACTGGGGCCAACGTCCTGACTTTC
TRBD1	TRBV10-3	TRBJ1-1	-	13	CATRTGLNTEAFF	TGTGCCACCCGGACAGGGCTTAACACTGAAGCTTTCTTT
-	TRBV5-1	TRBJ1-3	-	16	CASSLAVTGRGNTIYF	TGCGCCAGCAGCTTGGCAGTAACAGGGAGGGGAAACACCATATATTTT
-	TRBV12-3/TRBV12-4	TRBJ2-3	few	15	CASSHGDDLTDTQYF	TGTGCCAGCAGTCACGGGGATGACCTGACAGATACGCAGTATTTT
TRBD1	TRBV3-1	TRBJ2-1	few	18	CASSQRPTGWSSYNEQFF	TGTGCCAGCAGCCAGCGCCCGACAGGGTGGAGCTCCTACAATGAGCAGTTCTTC
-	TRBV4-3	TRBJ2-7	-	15	CASSPDRSSYNEQYF	TGTGCCAGCAGCCCCGACCGGAGCTCCTACAATGAGCAGTACTTC
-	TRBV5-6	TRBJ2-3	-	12	CASQIAWDMQYF	TGTGCCAGCCAAATCGCCTGGGATATGCAGTATTTT
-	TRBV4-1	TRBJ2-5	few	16	CASSRITPSQEETQYF	TGCGCCAGCAGCCGTATAACCCCTAGCCAAGAAGAGACCCAGTACTTC
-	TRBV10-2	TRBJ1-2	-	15	CASSEASPGNYGYTF	TGCGCCAGCAGTGAGGCGTCCCCAGGCAACTATGGCTACACCTTC
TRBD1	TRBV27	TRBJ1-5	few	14	CASSSRQGNQPQHF	TGTGCCAGCAGTTCTCGACAGGGGAACCAGCCCCAGCATTTT
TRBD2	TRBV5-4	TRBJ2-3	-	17	CASSLVGGGARTDTQYF	TGTGCCAGCAGCTTGGTAGGCGGGGGGGCACGGACAGATACGCAGTATTTT
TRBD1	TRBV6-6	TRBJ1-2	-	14	CASSYSTGVDGYTF	TGTGCCAGCAGTTACTCGACAGGGGTGGACGGCTACACCTTC
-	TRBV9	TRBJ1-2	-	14	CASSVGTALYGYTF	TGTGCCAGCAGCGTAGGTACAGCACTCTATGGCTACACCTTC
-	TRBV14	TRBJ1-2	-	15	CASSQGRDLFYGYTF	TGTGCCAGCAGCCAAGGCAGGGACCTATTCTATGGCTACACCTTC
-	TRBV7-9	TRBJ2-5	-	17	CASSPGQELLHQETQYF	TGTGCCAGCAGCCCGGGGCAAGAGCTTTTACACCAAGAGACCCAGTACTTC
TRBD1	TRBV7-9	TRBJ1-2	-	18	CASTITGTGANIDYGYTF	TGTGCCAGCACCATTACCGGGACAGGGGCGAACATTGACTATGGCTACACCTTC
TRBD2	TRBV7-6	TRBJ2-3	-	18	CASSLMAGTRGFIGTQYF	TGTGCCAGCAGCTTAATGGCCGGGACTAGGGGGTTCATAGGTACGCAGTATTTT
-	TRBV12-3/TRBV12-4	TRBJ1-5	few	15	CASSLGRGLNQPQHF	TGTGCCAGCAGTTTGGGTCGTGGGTTAAATCAGCCCCAGCATTTT
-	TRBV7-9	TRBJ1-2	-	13	CASSLRDIYGYTF	TGTGCCAGCAGCTTAAGGGACATATATGGCTACACCTTC
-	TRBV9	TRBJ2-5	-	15	CVSSAGNTQGETQYF	TGTGTCAGCAGCGCAGGGAACACCCAGGGGGAGACCCAGTACTTC
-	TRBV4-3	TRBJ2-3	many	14	CASSQEDSSDTQYF	TGCGCCAGCAGCCAAGAGGACAGTTCAGATACGCAGTATTTT
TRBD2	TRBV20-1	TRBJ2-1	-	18	CSAQTRGRIRTSWNEQFF	TGCAGTGCTCAGACCAGGGGACGGATCCGGACTAGCTGGAATGAGCAGTTCTTC
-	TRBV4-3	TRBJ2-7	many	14	CASSQGDSAYEQYF	TGCGCCAGCAGCCAAGGGGACTCCGCCTACGAGCAGTACTTC
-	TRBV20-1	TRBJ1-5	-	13	CSANTGGNQPQHF	TGCAGTGCTAACACCGGGGGCAATCAGCCCCAGCATTTT
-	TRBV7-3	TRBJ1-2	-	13	CASSLKPNYGYTF	TGTGCCAGCAGCTTAAAACCTAACTATGGCTACACCTTC
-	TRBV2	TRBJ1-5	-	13	CASSQGSNRPQHF	TGTGCCAGCAGCCAGGGGTCGAATCGGCCCCAGCATTTT
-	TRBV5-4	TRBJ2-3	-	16	CASSWYPERSTDTQYF	TGTGCCAGCAGCTGGTACCCGGAAAGGAGCACAGATACGCAGTATTTT
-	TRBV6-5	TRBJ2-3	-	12	CTSSPTTDTQYF	TGTACCAGCAGCCCCACGACAGATACGCAGTATTTT
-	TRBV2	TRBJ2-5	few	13	CASSADYQETQYF	TGTGCCAGCAGCGCGGACTACCAAGAGACCCAGTACTTC
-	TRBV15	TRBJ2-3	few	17	CATSSSDGGTYTDTQYF	TGTGCCACCAGCAGCTCAGATGGGGGGACTTATACAGATACGCAGTATTTT
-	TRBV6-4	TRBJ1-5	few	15	CASSIMRRPNQPQHF	TGTGCCAGCAGTATTATGCGCAGACCCAATCAGCCCCAGCATTTT
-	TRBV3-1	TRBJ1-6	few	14	CASSPRTENSPLHF	TGTGCCAGCAGCCCGCGGACGGAAAATTCACCCCTCCACTTT